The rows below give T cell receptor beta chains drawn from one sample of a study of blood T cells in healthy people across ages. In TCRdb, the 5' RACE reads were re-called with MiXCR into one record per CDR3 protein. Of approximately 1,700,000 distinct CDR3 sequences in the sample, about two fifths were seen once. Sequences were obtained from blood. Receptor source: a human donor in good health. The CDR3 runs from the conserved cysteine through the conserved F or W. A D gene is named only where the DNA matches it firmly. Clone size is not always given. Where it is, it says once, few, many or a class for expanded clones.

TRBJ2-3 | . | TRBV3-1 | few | CASSQSGGITDTQYF | TGTGCCAGTAGCCAAAGTGGAGGGATCACAGATACGCAGTATTTT
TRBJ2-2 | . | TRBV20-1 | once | CSAKGTIKGSTGELFF | TGCAGTGCTAAGGGGACGATCAAGGGTAGCACCGGGGAGCTGTTTTTT
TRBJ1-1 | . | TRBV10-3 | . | CAISERTHEAFF | TGTGCCATCAGTGAGAGGACACATGAAGCTTTCTTT
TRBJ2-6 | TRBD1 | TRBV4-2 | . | CASSSDRDGSGANVLTF | TGTGCCAGCAGCTCCGACAGGGATGGGTCTGGGGCCAACGTCCTGACTTTC
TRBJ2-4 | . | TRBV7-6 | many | CASSLGRENIQYF | TGTGCCAGCAGCTTGGGGCGGGAAAACATTCAGTACTTC
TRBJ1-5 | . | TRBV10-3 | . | CAISVLEGQPQHF | TGTGCCATCAGTGTCCTGGAGGGGCAGCCCCAGCATTTT
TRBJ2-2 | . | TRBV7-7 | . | CASSLTLPGEAGTGELFF | TGTGCTAGCAGCTTAACCCTACCGGGGGAAGCGGGCACCGGGGAGCTGTTTTTT
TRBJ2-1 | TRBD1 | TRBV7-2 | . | CASSQPGQVTNNEQFF | TGTGCCAGCAGCCAACCGGGACAGGTCACCAATAATGAGCAGTTCTTC
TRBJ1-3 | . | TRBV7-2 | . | CASSLMRGANGNTIYF | TGTGCCAGCAGCCTAATGCGGGGCGCCAATGGAAACACCATATATTTT
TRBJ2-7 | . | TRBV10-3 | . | CAISEGVEQYF | TGTGCCATCAGTGAAGGGGTCGAGCAGTACTTC
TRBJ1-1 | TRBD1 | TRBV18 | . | CASSPNRGAFEAFF | TGTGCCAGCTCACCAAACAGGGGAGCATTTGAAGCTTTCTTT
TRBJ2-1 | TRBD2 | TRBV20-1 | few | CSAPPAGLAANEQFF | TGCAGTGCTCCCCCCGCGGGACTAGCGGCCAATGAGCAGTTCTTC
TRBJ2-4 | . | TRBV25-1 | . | CASPLKVAKNIQYF | TGTGCCAGCCCCTTAAAGGTAGCCAAAAACATTCAGTACTTC
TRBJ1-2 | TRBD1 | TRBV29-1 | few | CSVEVSGTGGVGYTF | TGCAGCGTTGAAGTGTCCGGGACAGGGGGCGTTGGCTACACCTTC
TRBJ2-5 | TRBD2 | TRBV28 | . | CASSQIAGASVRETQYF | TGTGCCAGCAGTCAAATAGCGGGGGCGTCCGTTCGGGAGACCCAGTACTTC
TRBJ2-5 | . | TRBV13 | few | CASRQWGGLETQYF | TGTGCCAGCAGGCAATGGGGGGGGCTGGAGACCCAGTACTTC
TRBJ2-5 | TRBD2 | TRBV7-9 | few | CASSPFLAGGSGTQYF | TGTGCCAGCAGTCCCTTCCTAGCGGGAGGTTCGGGGACCCAGTACTTC
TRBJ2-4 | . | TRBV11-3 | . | CTSSLGGWGEAAKNIQYF | TGTACCAGCAGCTTAGGGGGTTGGGGTGAGGCGGCCAAAAACATTCAGTACTTC
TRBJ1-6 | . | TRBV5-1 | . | CASSLVGNNSPLHF | TGCGCCAGCAGCTTGGTCGGTAATAATTCACCCCTCCACTTT
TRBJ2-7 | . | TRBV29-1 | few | CSVEGDAYEQYF | TGCAGCGTTGAGGGGGACGCCTACGAGCAGTACTTC
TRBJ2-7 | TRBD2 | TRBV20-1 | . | CSARRRGEGEQYF | TGCAGTGCTAGACGGCGGGGGGAGGGCGAGCAGTACTTC
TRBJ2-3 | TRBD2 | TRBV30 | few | CAWRWGGDTDTQYF | TGTGCCTGGAGATGGGGGGGGGACACAGATACGCAGTATTTT
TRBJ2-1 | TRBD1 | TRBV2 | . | CASSEEGGRVNEQFF | TGTGCCAGCAGTGAAGAAGGGGGCAGGGTCAATGAGCAGTTCTTC
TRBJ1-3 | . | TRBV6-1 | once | CASRHRILSGNTIYF | TGTGCCAGCAGACATCGGATTCTCTCTGGAAACACCATATATTTT
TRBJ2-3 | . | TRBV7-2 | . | CASSLYFLADTQYF | TGTGCCAGCAGCTTATATTTCCTGGCGGATACGCAGTATTTT
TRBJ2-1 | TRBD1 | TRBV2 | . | CASTPGQGVVNEQFF | TGTGCCAGCACTCCGGGACAGGGGGTCGTTAATGAGCAGTTCTTC
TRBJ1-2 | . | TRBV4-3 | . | CASNQGTGALGYTF | TGCGCCAGCAACCAAGGCACGGGGGCGCTTGGCTACACCTTC
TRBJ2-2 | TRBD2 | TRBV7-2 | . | CASSTAGGLGELFF | TGTGCCAGCAGTACAGCGGGGGGGCTCGGGGAGCTGTTTTTT
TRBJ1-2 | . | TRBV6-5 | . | CASRQGTGFGGYTF | TGTGCCAGCAGGCAAGGGACGGGTTTCGGAGGCTACACCTTC
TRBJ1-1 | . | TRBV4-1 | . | CASSQSTPSNTEAFF | TGCGCCAGCAGCCAATCCACACCATCCAACACTGAAGCTTTCTTT
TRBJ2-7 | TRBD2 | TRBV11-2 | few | CASSGHTSAYEQYF | TGTGCCAGCAGCGGACATACTAGCGCCTACGAGCAGTACTTC
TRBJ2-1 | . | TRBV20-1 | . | CSASAPTGYNEQFF | TGCAGTGCTAGCGCCCCTACGGGCTACAATGAGCAGTTCTTC